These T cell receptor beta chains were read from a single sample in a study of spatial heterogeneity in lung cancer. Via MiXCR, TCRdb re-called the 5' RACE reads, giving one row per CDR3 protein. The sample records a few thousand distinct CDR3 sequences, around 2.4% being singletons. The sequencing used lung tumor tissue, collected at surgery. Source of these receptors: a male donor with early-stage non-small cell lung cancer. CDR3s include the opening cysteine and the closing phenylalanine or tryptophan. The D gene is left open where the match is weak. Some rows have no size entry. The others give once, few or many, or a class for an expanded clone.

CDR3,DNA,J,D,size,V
CSARSTGRSEAFF,TGCAGTGCTAGAAGTACTGGTCGGAGTGAAGCTTTCTTT,TRBJ1-1,.,medium-sized,TRBV20-1
CAWTDGFVGTGELFF,TGTGCCTGGACCGACGGGTTTGTAGGGACCGGGGAGCTGTTTTTT,TRBJ2-2,.,medium-sized,TRBV30
CASTSSRDIGGYNEQFF,TGTGCCAGCACTTCGTCCCGGGACATCGGTGGGTACAATGAGCAGTTCTTC,TRBJ2-1,.,medium-sized,TRBV6-1
CASSQRVFGLAGTGDLFF,TGCGCCAGCAGCCAGCGGGTTTTCGGCCTAGCTGGCACCGGGGACCTGTTTTTT,TRBJ2-2,.,medium-sized,TRBV4-1
CASSQESLAGGVYNEQFF,TGTGCCAGCAGCCAAGAATCACTAGCGGGAGGGGTTTACAATGAGCAGTTCTTC,TRBJ2-1,TRBD2,many,TRBV14
CASSPHRGLTYEQYF,TGTGCCAGCAGCCCTCACAGGGGGCTCACCTACGAGCAGTACTTC,TRBJ2-7,TRBD1,medium-sized,TRBV3-1
CSVDWGEGPDTQYF,TGCAGCGTTGATTGGGGTGAGGGGCCAGATACGCAGTATTTT,TRBJ2-3,.,medium-sized,TRBV29-1
CASSLGDNEQFF,TGTGCCAGCAGCTTGGGAGACAATGAGCAGTTCTTC,TRBJ2-1,.,medium-sized,TRBV7-9
CASSLQGSGANVLTF,TGTGCCAGCAGTCTCCAGGGCTCTGGGGCCAACGTCCTGACTTTC,TRBJ2-6,.,many,TRBV6-2/TRBV6-3
CATREGTEAFF,TGTGCCACCAGGGAGGGGACTGAAGCTTTCTTT,TRBJ1-1,.,medium-sized,TRBV24-1
CASSLTLGEGGNIQYF,TGTGCCAGCAGCTTAACCCTCGGAGAGGGGGGGAACATTCAGTACTTC,TRBJ2-4,.,many,TRBV7-3
CAISREQETQYF,TGTGCCATCTCAAGGGAGCAAGAGACCCAGTACTTC,TRBJ2-5,.,medium-sized,TRBV10-3
CASSLEKGDEQFF,TGCGCCAGCAGCTTGGAAAAGGGGGATGAGCAGTTCTTC,TRBJ2-1,.,medium-sized,TRBV5-1
CSAQTIGSYEQYF,TGCAGCGCTCAGACTATCGGCTCCTACGAGCAGTACTTC,TRBJ2-7,.,medium-sized,TRBV29-1
CASSPDINNSPLHF,TGTGCCAGCAGCCCGGACATTAATAATTCACCCCTCCACTTT,TRBJ1-6,.,medium-sized,TRBV5-6
CASSLQQGASYEQYF,TGTGCCAGCAGTTTACAACAGGGGGCTTCCTACGAGCAGTACTTC,TRBJ2-7,TRBD1,many,TRBV27
CASSQQGVCGNTIYF,TGTGCCAGCAGCCAACAGGGGGTATGTGGAAACACCATATATTTT,TRBJ1-3,TRBD1,medium-sized,TRBV7-2
CASSPLQTSSYEQYF,TGCGCCAGCAGCCCCCTTCAGACTAGCTCCTACGAGCAGTACTTC,TRBJ2-7,.,many,TRBV4-1
CASSEQGNRKLFF,TGCGCCAGCAGTGAACAGGGGAATAGAAAGCTGTTTTTT,TRBJ1-4,TRBD1,medium-sized,TRBV10-2
CASTSNRQGTQYF,TGTGCCAGCACTTCTAACAGGCAGGGGACCCAGTACTTC,TRBJ2-5,.,medium-sized,TRBV5-6
CASSGTGTGMLQGYTF,TGTGCCAGCAGCGGGACCGGGACAGGGATGTTACAGGGCTACACCTTC,TRBJ1-2,TRBD1,medium-sized,TRBV7-9
CASLRGALNEKLFF,TGTGCCAGCCTCCGAGGGGCCCTTAATGAAAAACTGTTTTTT,TRBJ1-4,.,large,TRBV2
CASSLYRDNYEQYF,TGTGCCAGCTCACTATACAGGGACAACTACGAGCAGTACTTC,TRBJ2-7,.,medium-sized,TRBV18
CASRDSGANVLTF,TGTGCCAGCAGGGACTCTGGGGCCAACGTCCTGACTTTC,TRBJ2-6,.,medium-sized,TRBV14
CASLNTGELFF,TGTGCCTCCTTAAACACCGGGGAGCTGTTTTTT,TRBJ2-2,.,.,TRBV10-3
CASSLFQGISGNTIYF,TGTGCCAGCAGCTTGTTCCAGGGGATCTCTGGAAACACCATATATTTT,TRBJ1-3,.,large,TRBV5-5
CASSLGAGENTEAFF,TGCGCCAGCAGCTTGGGGGCAGGGGAGAACACTGAAGCTTTCTTT,TRBJ1-1,.,medium-sized,TRBV5-1
CAWSVSDPGGQPQHF,TGTGCCTGGAGTGTATCCGACCCAGGGGGGCAGCCCCAGCATTTT,TRBJ1-5,TRBD1,medium-sized,TRBV30
CSAESHEKLFF,TGCAGTGCCGAGAGCCATGAAAAACTGTTTTTT,TRBJ1-4,.,medium-sized,TRBV20-1
CASSISAGQTVGGANVLTF,TGTGCCAGTAGTATATCCGCCGGACAGACAGTTGGTGGGGCCAACGTCCTGACTTTC,TRBJ2-6,.,medium-sized,TRBV19
CASSLAPGQSYNEQFF,TGCGCCAGCAGCTTGGCACCGGGACAGAGTTACAATGAGCAGTTCTTC,TRBJ2-1,TRBD1,many,TRBV5-1
CASSSLRGGGYTF,TGTGCCAGCAGCAGCCTAAGGGGGGGCGGCTACACCTTC,TRBJ1-2,.,medium-sized,TRBV21-1
CASRGLAGGRNTGELFF,TGTGCCAGCAGGGGACTAGCGGGAGGGCGGAACACCGGGGAGCTGTTTTTT,TRBJ2-2,TRBD2,medium-sized,TRBV6-5
CASSERTTPRNEQFF,TGCGCCAGCAGTGAAAGGACAACCCCTAGGAATGAGCAGTTCTTC,TRBJ2-1,.,medium-sized,TRBV10-1
CASSLFGGGETQYF,TGTGCCAGCAGCTTATTTGGCGGTGGGGAGACCCAGTACTTC,TRBJ2-5,.,medium-sized,TRBV7-8
CASNQRTGCGNTEAFF,TGCGCCAGCAACCAACGTACAGGGTGTGGGAACACTGAAGCTTTCTTT,TRBJ1-1,.,many,TRBV23-1
CASSWTDSYTF,TGTGCCAGCAGCTGGACAGACAGCTACACCTTC,TRBJ1-2,.,large,TRBV5-6
CSARKGQGAFGELFF,TGCAGTGCTAGGAAGGGACAGGGGGCGTTCGGGGAGCTGTTTTTT,TRBJ2-2,TRBD1,medium-sized,TRBV20-1
CSARVPGAGLSNTGELFF,TGCAGTGCTAGAGTTCCTGGGGCGGGACTATCTAACACCGGGGAGCTGTTTTTT,TRBJ2-2,TRBD2,medium-sized,TRBV20-1
CASSPTTVGVTDTQYF,TGTGCCAGCTCACCCACTACGGTCGGGGTCACAGATACGCAGTATTTT,TRBJ2-3,.,many,TRBV18
CASSPTGGKDTQYF,TGTGCCAGCAGCCCTACAGGGGGCAAAGATACGCAGTATTTT,TRBJ2-3,TRBD1,medium-sized,TRBV2
CAWSVNDRASNIQYF,TGTGCCTGGAGTGTAAATGACCGGGCCTCAAACATTCAGTACTTC,TRBJ2-4,.,medium-sized,TRBV30
CASSQDKRSYGYTF,TGTGCCAGCAGCCAAGATAAACGGAGCTATGGCTACACCTTC,TRBJ1-2,.,medium-sized,TRBV4-2
CSVEEVGGAGGYTF,TGCAGCGTTGAAGAGGTGGGGGGCGCGGGTGGCTACACCTTC,TRBJ1-2,.,medium-sized,TRBV29-1
CASTGLAGSETQYF,TGTGCCAGCACCGGACTAGCGGGGTCAGAGACCCAGTACTTC,TRBJ2-5,TRBD2,large,TRBV2
CASSSTVFPREYTIYF,TGTGCCAGCAGTTCCACGGTGTTTCCCCGGGAATACACCATATATTTT,TRBJ1-3,.,medium-sized,TRBV12-3/TRBV12-4
CSVETATVGEQYF,TGCAGCGTTGAAACGGCCACGGTAGGCGAGCAGTACTTC,TRBJ2-7,.,medium-sized,TRBV29-1
CASSRQVNTEAFF,TGTGCCAGCAGCCGCCAGGTGAACACTGAAGCTTTCTTT,TRBJ1-1,.,many,TRBV3-1
CAWSVIGNTEAFF,TGTGCCTGGAGTGTGATAGGGAACACTGAAGCTTTCTTT,TRBJ1-1,.,many,TRBV30
CASSFGGVSSETQYF,TGTGCCAGCAGTTTCGGGGGAGTTTCGTCAGAGACCCAGTACTTC,TRBJ2-5,.,medium-sized,TRBV12-3/TRBV12-4
CASSEMGPPNSPLHF,TGTGCCAGCAGTGAAATGGGACCCCCCAATTCACCCCTCCACTTT,TRBJ1-6,.,medium-sized,TRBV2
CASSTRDRGYVNEQFF,TGTGCCAGTAGTACCCGGGACAGGGGGTATGTGAATGAGCAGTTCTTC,TRBJ2-1,TRBD1,medium-sized,TRBV19
CASSQVGQPQHF,TGTGCCAGCAGCCAAGTCGGTCAGCCCCAGCATTTT,TRBJ1-5,.,medium-sized,TRBV3-1
CAWSPRRETQYF,TGTGCCTGGAGTCCTCGTAGGGAGACCCAGTACTTC,TRBJ2-5,.,medium-sized,TRBV30
CASRSTDSAGEQYF,TGTGCCAGCAGATCGACGGACTCCGCGGGTGAGCAGTACTTC,TRBJ2-7,.,medium-sized,TRBV6-6
CASSIQGDTEAFF,TGTGCCAGCAGCATCCAGGGGGACACTGAAGCTTTCTTT,TRBJ1-1,TRBD1,large,TRBV9
CASSYGVPRIPYEQYF,TGTGCCAGCAGTTACGGGGTCCCAAGGATCCCCTACGAGCAGTACTTC,TRBJ2-7,.,.,TRBV6-2/TRBV6-3
CASSLRELYTGELFF,TGTGCCAGCAGCTTAAGGGAGCTGTACACCGGGGAGCTGTTTTTT,TRBJ2-2,.,medium-sized,TRBV7-2
CSGGTREAFF,TGCAGTGGAGGAACAAGGGAAGCTTTCTTT,TRBJ1-1,.,medium-sized,TRBV20-1